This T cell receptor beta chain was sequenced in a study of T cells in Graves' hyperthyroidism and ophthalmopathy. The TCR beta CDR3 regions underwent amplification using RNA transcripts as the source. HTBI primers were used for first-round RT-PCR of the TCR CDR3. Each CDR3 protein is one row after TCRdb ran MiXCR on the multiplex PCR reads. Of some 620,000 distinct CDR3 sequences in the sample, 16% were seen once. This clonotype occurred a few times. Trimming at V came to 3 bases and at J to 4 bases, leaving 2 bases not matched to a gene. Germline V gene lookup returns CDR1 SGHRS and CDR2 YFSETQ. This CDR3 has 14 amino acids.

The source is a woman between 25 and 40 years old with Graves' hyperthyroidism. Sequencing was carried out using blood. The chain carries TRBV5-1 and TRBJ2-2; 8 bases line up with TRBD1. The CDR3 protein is CASSSGGGTGELFF. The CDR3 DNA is TGCGCCAGCAGCTCAGGGGGCGGCACCGGGGAGCTGTTTTTT.